One T cell receptor beta chain is described in this entry. This entry comes from a study of blood T cell repertoires in COVID-19. Overall study context: From the United States, Italy and Spain came samples of acute and convalescent COVID-19. T cells, B-cell-depleted T cells, or PBMCs provided the cDNA or gDNA that served as material.

Original data processing: Estimation of nucleated cell counts relied on the amplification of reference gene primers. The repertoire was sequenced with immunoSEQ multiplex PCR; TCRdb's copy has only in-frame clones and lacks some. That table is the source of V, J and clone size, and D and trimming were worked out from the DNA. The sample records 150,000 to 200,000 clones, about 87% being singletons. The sequence came from a woman aged 45-59 years with acute or convalescent COVID-19. Sequencing was performed on peripheral blood.

The CDR3 DNA is TGTGCCAGCTCACCACAGGAAGCAGCGTTTGACGAGCAGTACTTC. Its translation: CASSPQEAAFDEQYF. The V and J genes are TRBV18 and TRBJ2-7; no clear D. The CDR3 runs to 15 residues. Trimming cost V 1 base and J 5 bases, with 15 bases left between them. CDR1 is KGHSH and CDR2 is LQKENI in the germline V gene. Supplemented by reference TRBV18 and TRBJ2-7, the full variable domain reads NAGVMQNPRHLVRRRGQEARLRCSPMKGHSHVYWYRQLPEEGLKFMVYLQKENIIDESGMPKERFSAEFPKEGPSILRIQQVVRGDSAAYFCASSPQEAAFDEQYFGPGTRLTVT.